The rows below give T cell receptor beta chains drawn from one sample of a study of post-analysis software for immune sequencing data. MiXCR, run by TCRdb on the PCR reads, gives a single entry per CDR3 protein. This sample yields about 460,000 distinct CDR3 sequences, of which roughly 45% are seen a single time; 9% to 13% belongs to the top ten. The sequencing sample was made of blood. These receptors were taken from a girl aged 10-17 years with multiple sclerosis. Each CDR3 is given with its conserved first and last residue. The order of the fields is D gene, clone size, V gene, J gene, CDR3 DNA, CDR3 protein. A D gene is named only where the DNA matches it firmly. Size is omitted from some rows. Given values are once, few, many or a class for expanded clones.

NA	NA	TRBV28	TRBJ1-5	TGTGCCAGCAGTTCGGGGCAGCTCCTCTATAGCAATCAGCCCCAGCATTTT	CASSSGQLLYSNQPQHF
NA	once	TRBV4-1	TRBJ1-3	TGCGCCAGCAGCCAAGGTGAAGGACACCGCTCCGGAAACACCATATATTTT	CASSQGEGHRSGNTIYF
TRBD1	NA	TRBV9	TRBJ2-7	TGTGCCAGCAGCGTAGATGTAGGGGGCGATGAAAGGGACTACGAGCAGTACTTC	CASSVDVGGDERDYEQYF
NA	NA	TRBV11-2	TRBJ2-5	TGTGCCAGCAGCTCCCATGAGACTAGTCAAGAGACCCAGTACTTC	CASSSHETSQETQYF
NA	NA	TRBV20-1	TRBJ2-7	TGCAGTGCTAGAACCATGGGAGACGAGCAGTACTTC	CSARTMGDEQYF
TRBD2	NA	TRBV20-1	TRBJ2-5	TGCAGTGCTAGTTTACCGACTAGCGGGAGGGCGGAGACCCAGTACTTC	CSASLPTSGRAETQYF
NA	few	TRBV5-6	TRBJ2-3	TGTGCCAGCAGCGCGGCAGGGATCCAGACAGATACGCAGTATTTT	CASSAAGIQTDTQYF
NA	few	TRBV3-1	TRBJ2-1	TGTGCCAGCAGCCAAAGGACTGGATACAATGAGCAGTTCTTC	CASSQRTGYNEQFF
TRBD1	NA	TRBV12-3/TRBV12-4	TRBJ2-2	TGTGCCAGCAGTCCGGGACAGGGTGACTCCGGGGAGCTGTTTTTT	CASSPGQGDSGELFF
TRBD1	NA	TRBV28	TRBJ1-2	TGTGCCAGCAGACTCCCGGGACAGACGATTAACTATGGCTACACCTTC	CASRLPGQTINYGYTF
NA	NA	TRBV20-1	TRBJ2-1	TGCAGTGCTAGATCCTCCGGAGGTGAGCAGTTCTTC	CSARSSGGEQFF
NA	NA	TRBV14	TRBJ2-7	TGTGCCAGCAGCCAAGATTTGGAGGACGAGCAGTACTTC	CASSQDLEDEQYF
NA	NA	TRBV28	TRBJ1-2	TGTGCCAGCAGTTCCCTTCCGAGGGCCCCTAACTATGGCTACACCTTC	CASSSLPRAPNYGYTF
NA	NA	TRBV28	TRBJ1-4	TGTGCCAGCAGTCTACCTGGACAGACTAATGAAAAACTGTTTTTT	CASSLPGQTNEKLFF
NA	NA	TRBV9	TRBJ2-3	TGTGCCAGCAGCGTAGCTACAGGGAACGTAGATACGCAGTATTTT	CASSVATGNVDTQYF
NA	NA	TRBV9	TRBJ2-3	TGTGCCAGCAGCGGCATCCCCAAGGGGGATACGCAGTATTTT	CASSGIPKGDTQYF
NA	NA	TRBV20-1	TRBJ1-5	TGCAGTGCTCACGGCGTGGGTCCCCAAGGCAGCAATCAGCCCCAGCATTTT	CSAHGVGPQGSNQPQHF
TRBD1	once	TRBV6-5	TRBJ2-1	TGTGCCAGCAGTACCTATTACAGGGGCTCCTACAATGAGCAGTTCTTC	CASSTYYRGSYNEQFF
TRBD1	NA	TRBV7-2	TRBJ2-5	TGTGCCAGCAGCCCCCGGACAGGGCGAACTGCGGAGACCCAGTACTTC	CASSPRTGRTAETQYF
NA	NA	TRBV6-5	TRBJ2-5	TGTGCCAGCAGTTACGCCCACGGGGAGACCCAGTACTTC	CASSYAHGETQYF
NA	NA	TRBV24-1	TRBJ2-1	TGTGCCACCAGTGACCATCCGGGACAAGACTTCTACAATGAGCAGTTCTTC	CATSDHPGQDFYNEQFF
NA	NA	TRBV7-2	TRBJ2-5	TGTGCCAGCAGCTCCACACTAGAAACCCAGTACTTC	CASSSTLETQYF
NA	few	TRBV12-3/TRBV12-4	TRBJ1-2	TGTGCCAGCAGTTTAGCCTATGGCTACACCTTC	CASSLAYGYTF
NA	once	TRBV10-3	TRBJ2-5	TGTGCCATCAGTGAGTCAGATCCATACCAAGAGACCCAGTACTTC	CAISESDPYQETQYF
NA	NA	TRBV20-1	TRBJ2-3	TGCAGTGCTAGACTTGGTCTGGGGTTCACAGATACGCAGTATTTT	CSARLGLGFTDTQYF
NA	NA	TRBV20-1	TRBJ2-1	TGCAGTGCCCGAAATTTCGAGGGCAGGATCAATGAGCAGTTCTTC	CSARNFEGRINEQFF
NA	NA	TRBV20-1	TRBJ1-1	TGCAGTGCTACCAGGGCGAGAAACACTGAAGCTTTCTTT	CSATRARNTEAFF
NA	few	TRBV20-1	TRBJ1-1	TGCAGTGCTCAAGTAGGGACATGGGGCGAAGCTTTCTTT	CSAQVGTWGEAFF
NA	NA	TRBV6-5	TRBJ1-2	TGTGCCAGCAGTTCGACCAATCCCTACTATGGCTACACCTTC	CASSSTNPYYGYTF
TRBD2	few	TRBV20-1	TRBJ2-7	TGCAGTGCTAGATTTGGTAGCGGGGTGACCTACGAGCAGTACTTC	CSARFGSGVTYEQYF
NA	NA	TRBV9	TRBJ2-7	TGTGCCAGCAGCGTAGGGTCACAATGGAGGGGGCCTTTGGTTGAGCAGTACTTC	CASSVGSQWRGPLVEQYF
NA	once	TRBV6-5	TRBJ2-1	TGTGCCAGCAGTTACTCGGTGTTGCGGAAGAGCTCCTACAATGAGCAGTTCTTC	CASSYSVLRKSSYNEQFF
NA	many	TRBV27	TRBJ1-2	TGTGCCAGCTCTAAAACAGGGATTTTTGGCTACACCTTC	CASSKTGIFGYTF
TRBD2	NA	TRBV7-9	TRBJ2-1	TGTGCCAGCAGCCCCCGGACTAGCGGAGGGGTAAATGAGCAGTTCTTC	CASSPRTSGGVNEQFF
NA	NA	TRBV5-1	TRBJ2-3	TGCGCCAGCAGCTTGGAACAGTCGGACACAGATACGCAGTATTTT	CASSLEQSDTDTQYF
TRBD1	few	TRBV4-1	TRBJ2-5	TGCGCCAGCAGCCAAGCCGGACAGGGGGCGAATTTGGAGACCCAGTACTTC	CASSQAGQGANLETQYF
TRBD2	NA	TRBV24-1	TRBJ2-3	TGTGCCACCAGTGACCCTGGGACTAGCGGATTCACAGATACGCAGTATTTT	CATSDPGTSGFTDTQYF
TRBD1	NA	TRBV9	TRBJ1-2	TGTGCCAGCAGCGCCGGGACAGGGCCTAACTATGGCTACACCTTC	CASSAGTGPNYGYTF
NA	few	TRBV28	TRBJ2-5	TGTGCCAGCAGTTTTAGGTCAGAACCCTACCAAGAGACCCAGTACTTC	CASSFRSEPYQETQYF
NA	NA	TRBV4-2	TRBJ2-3	TGTGCCAGTAGCCAGGCCCTGGGGAGGAGGCCAGATACGCAGTATTTT	CASSQALGRRPDTQYF
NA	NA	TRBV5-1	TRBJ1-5	TGCGCCAGCAGCTTTAAACCGTTTCGTCAGCCCCAGCATTTT	CASSFKPFRQPQHF
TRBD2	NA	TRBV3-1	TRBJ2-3	TGTGCCAGCAGCCAAGCCCGGGGGGGGCAAGTGAGAGCGCAGTATTTT	CASSQARGGQVRAQYF
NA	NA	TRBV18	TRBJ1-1	TGTGCCAGCTCAGGGACACCGAACACTGAAGCTTTCTTT	CASSGTPNTEAFF